This T cell receptor beta chain is from a study of T cells generated in artificial thymic organoids. The blood was non-mobilized peripheral blood from healthy adult donors. These are blood naive CD8 T cells, sorted CD3+TCRalphabeta+CD8+CD45RO-CCR7+. Separate semi-nested PCRs amplified TCRalpha and TCRbeta libraries using constant-region reverse primers in TRAC or TRBC. cDNA synthesis used about 3.5 to 550 ng of total RNA. TCRdb reprocessed the 5' RACE reads with MiXCR, giving one entry per CDR3 protein. The sample holds about 5,600 distinct CDR3 sequences, approximately 30% seen once. CDR3 length equals 16 residues. Germline V gene data show CDR1 as SGHRS and CDR2 as YFSETQ. V was pared by 0 bases and J by 3 bases, with 13 bases between. Study-level results: Organoid-derived CD8 T cells had diversity comparable to thymic and blood naive cells.

In the case of this clonotype: The antigen is undetermined.

The sequenced material came from naive CD8+ T cells from blood. Regarding subset: CD3+TCRalphabeta+CD8SP T cells; for blood, CD45RO-CCR7+ naive CD8+ T cells. The origin of this receptor is a human donor who gave cord blood stem cells for thymic organoid culture, a cardiac surgery patient who gave postnatal thymus, or a blood donor (not recorded which). The chain is built from TRBV5-1 and TRBJ2-1; tentatively, D is TRBD1 or TRBD2 (5 bases each). CDR3 coding DNA: TGCGCCAGCAGCTTGGTGGGGGATAGGGACTACAATGAGCAGTTCTTC. Its protein is CASSLVGDRDYNEQFF.